This TCR beta chain stems from a study of blood T cells in healthy people across ages. Germline V gene sequence: CDR1 DFQATT, CDR2 SNEGSKA (reference sequence). Trimming at V came to 2 bases and at J to 6 bases, leaving 7 bases not matched to a gene. The CDR3 length is 15 residues. Primed by a sample-barcoded 5' primer and a J-beta primer mix, a second PCR proceeded for about 7 to 11 cycles. MiXCR was run by TCRdb on the 5' RACE reads, yielding one entry per CDR3 protein. In the table there are roughly 500,000 distinct CDR3 sequences, about 24% of which are singletons. This clonotype turned up a few times. In addition, the sample was reused for a study of T cells of mothers and their children. That investigation notes: Within related and unrelated pairs, thymic selection shapes TCR recombination output in a similar way.

This sequence originates from a boy between 10 and 17 years old in good health. The chain uses TRBV20-1 and TRBJ2-3; 11 bases agree with TRBD2. Sample: blood. The CDR3: CSARRWLAGGDTQYF. Here the CDR3 DNA reads TGCAGTGCTAGAAGGTGGCTAGCGGGAGGTGATACGCAGTATTTT.